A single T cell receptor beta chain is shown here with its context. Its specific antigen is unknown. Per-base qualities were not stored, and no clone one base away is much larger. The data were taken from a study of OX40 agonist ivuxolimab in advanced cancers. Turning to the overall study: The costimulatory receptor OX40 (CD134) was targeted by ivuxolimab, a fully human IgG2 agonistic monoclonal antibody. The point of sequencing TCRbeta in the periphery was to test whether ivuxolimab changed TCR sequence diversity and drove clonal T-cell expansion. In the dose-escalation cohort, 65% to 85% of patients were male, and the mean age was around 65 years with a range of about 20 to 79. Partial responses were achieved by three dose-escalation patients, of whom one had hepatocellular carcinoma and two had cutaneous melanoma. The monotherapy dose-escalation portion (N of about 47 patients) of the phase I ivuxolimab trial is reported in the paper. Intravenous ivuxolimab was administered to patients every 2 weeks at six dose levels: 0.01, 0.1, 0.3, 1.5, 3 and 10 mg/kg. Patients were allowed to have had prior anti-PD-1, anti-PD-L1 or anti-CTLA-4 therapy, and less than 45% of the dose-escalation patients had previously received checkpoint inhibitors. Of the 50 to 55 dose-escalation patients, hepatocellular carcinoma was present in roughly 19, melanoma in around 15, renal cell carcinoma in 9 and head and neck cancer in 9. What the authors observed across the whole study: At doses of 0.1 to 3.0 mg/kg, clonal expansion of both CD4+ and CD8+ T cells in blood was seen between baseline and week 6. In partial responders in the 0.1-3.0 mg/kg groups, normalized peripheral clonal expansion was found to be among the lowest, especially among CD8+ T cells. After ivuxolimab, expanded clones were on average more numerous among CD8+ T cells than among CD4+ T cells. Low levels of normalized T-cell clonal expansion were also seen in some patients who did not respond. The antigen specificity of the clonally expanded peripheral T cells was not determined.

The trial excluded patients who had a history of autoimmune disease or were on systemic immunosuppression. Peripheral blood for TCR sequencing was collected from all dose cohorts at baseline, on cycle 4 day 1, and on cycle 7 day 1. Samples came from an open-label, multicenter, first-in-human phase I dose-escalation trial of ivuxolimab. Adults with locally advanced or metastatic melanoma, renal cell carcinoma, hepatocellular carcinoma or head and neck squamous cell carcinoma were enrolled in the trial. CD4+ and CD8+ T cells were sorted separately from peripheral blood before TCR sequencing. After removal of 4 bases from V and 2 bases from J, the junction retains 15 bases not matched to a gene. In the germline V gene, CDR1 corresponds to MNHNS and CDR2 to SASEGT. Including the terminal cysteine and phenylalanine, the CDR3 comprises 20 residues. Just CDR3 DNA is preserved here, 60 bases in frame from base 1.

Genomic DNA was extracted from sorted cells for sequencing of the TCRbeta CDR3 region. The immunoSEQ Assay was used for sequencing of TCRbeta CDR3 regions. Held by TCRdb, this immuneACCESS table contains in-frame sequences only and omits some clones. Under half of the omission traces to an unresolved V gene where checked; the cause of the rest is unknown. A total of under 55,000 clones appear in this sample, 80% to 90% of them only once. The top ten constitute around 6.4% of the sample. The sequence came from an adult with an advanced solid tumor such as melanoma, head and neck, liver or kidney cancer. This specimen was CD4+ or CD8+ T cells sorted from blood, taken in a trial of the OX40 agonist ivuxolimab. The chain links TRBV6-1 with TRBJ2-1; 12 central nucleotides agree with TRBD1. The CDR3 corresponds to CASSVRETLGTGGAYNEQFF. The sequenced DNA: TGTGCCAGCAGTGTCCGTGAAACCCTCGGGACAGGGGGCGCCTACAATGAGCAGTTCTTC.